This T cell receptor beta chain appears in the sequencing data of a study of spatial heterogeneity in lung cancer. Study-level findings and limits: Ubiquitous expanded tumor TCRs were observed in blood more at resection than follow-up.

This clonotype was seen ten or more times. Antigen unknown. Trimming took 7 bases from V and 0 from J, leaving 13 bases between them. The CDR3 loop spans 15 amino acids. TCRdb independently ran MiXCR on the 5' RACE reads; one entry per CDR3 protein. The table includes just over 75,000 distinct CDR3 sequences, about 8.5% detected once. As to time point: sample taken at primary tumor resection. The sequenced material consisted of unsorted whole RNA from tumor, nontumor lung or frozen PBMC. This sequence joins TRBV12-3 or TRBV12-4 and TRBJ1-3; D is unresolved. The specimen was PBMCs, collected at surgery. This sequence originates from a male donor with early-stage non-small cell lung cancer. In nucleotides, the CDR3 is TGTGCCAGCACTTACGCCTTGAGCTCTGGAAACACCATATATTTT. As protein: CASTYALSSGNTIYF.